This T cell receptor beta chain was identified in a study of monozygotic twins with cystic fibrosis. The CDR3 has 10 amino acids. The V gene's germline CDR1 is SGDLS and CDR2 YYNGEE. The ends were cut back, 6 bases at V and 4 bases at J, with 2 bases in the middle. On this clone itself: The antigen is not known.

General observations from the study: Age, concordance and disease severity did not associate with shared CDR3 numbers. Monozygotic CF twins shared more identical nucleotide clonotypes than unrelated patients. Low clonality (median roughly 0.0099) suggested a mostly naive repertoire. V usage most resembled the co-twin in 13 of 16 pairs.

TCRdb's table, derived via immunoSEQ multiplex PCR, lists solely in-frame clones and lacks some. The data contain tens of thousands of clones, 90% of them singletons. The rearrangement links TRBV9 to TRBJ1-5; D uncertain. This clonotype originated in a girl aged 2 to 9 with cystic fibrosis. Sequencing was performed on blood. DNA of the CDR3: TGTGCCAGCAAAAATCAGCCCCAGCATTTT. Translating it yields CASKNQPQHF.